Listed below are T cell receptor beta chains from one sample, sequenced in a study of OX40 agonist ivuxolimab in advanced cancers. Produced via immunoSEQ multiplex PCR; TCRdb's table is partial and in-frame only. The table includes fewer than 95,000 clones, 84% detected once. The sample here was CD4+ or CD8+ T cells sorted from blood, taken in a trial of the OX40 agonist ivuxolimab. The origin of the receptors is an adult with an advanced solid tumor such as melanoma, head and neck, liver or kidney cancer. Each CDR3 is given with its conserved first and last residue. D genes are given only for firm matches. Clone sizes are given selectively: once, few, many, or a class where the clone is expanded.

>TRBJ2-3|-|TRBD2|TRBV7-9
CASIEGGVTDTQYF
TGTGCCAGCATCGAGGGAGGGGTTACAGATACGCAGTATTTT
>TRBJ1-5|few|TRBD1|TRBV30
CAWSAGPGGYQPQHF
TGTGCCTGGAGTGCCGGCCCAGGGGGCTATCAGCCCCAGCATTTT
>TRBJ2-2|-|TRBD2|TRBV4-3
CASSQGSGGGFSGELFF
TGCGCCAGCAGCCAAGGGTCTGGCGGGGGTTTCTCCGGGGAGCTGTTTTTT
>TRBJ2-3|once|TRBD1|TRBV28
CASSPGGAADTQYF
TGTGCCAGCAGTCCAGGGGGCGCGGCCGATACGCAGTATTTT
>TRBJ1-1|-|-|TRBV28
CASRGTSQVNTEAFF
TGTGCCAGCAGAGGCACTTCTCAGGTGAACACTGAAGCTTTCTTT
>TRBJ1-1|-|-|TRBV7-2
CASNLQANTEAFF
TGTGCCAGCAACTTACAGGCGAACACTGAAGCTTTCTTT
>TRBJ1-4|-|TRBD1|TRBV28
CASSSHRGSNNEKLFF
TGTGCCAGCAGCTCTCACAGGGGGTCTAATAATGAAAAACTGTTTTTT
>TRBJ2-5|-|-|TRBV30
CAWSAVGVWDQYQETQYF
TGTGCCTGGAGTGCCGTTGGGGTGTGGGATCAATACCAAGAGACCCAGTACTTC
>TRBJ1-4|-|-|TRBV7-9
CASSLAHGGLNEKLFF
TGTGCCAGCAGCCTTGCCCATGGGGGATTAAATGAAAAACTGTTTTTT
>TRBJ1-5|once|-|TRBV28
CASSLTARIGNQPQHF
TGTGCCAGCAGTTTAACCGCGCGGATTGGCAATCAGCCCCAGCATTTT
>TRBJ2-3|-|TRBD2|TRBV2
CASSAASGGLDTQYF
TGTGCCAGCAGTGCGGCTAGCGGGGGGTTAGATACGCAGTATTTT
>TRBJ1-1|-|-|TRBV11-3
CASSLDGLQNTEAFF
TGTGCCAGCAGCTTAGATGGGCTGCAGAACACTGAAGCTTTCTTT
>TRBJ2-5|-|-|TRBV9
CASSASQETQYF
TGTGCCAGCAGCGCCAGCCAAGAGACCCAGTACTTC
>TRBJ1-2|few|-|TRBV5-8
CASSLLSVSF
TGTGCCAGCAGCTTGTTGTCAGTTTCGTTC
>TRBJ1-1|-|-|TRBV18
CASSPGQNTEAFF
TGTGCCAGCTCACCGGGACAGAACACTGAAGCTTTCTTT
>TRBJ2-4|-|-|TRBV28
CASSSNLGTDISGLVQYF
TGTGCCAGCAGTTCCAACCTCGGGACAGACATTAGCGGGCTCGTTCAGTACTTC
>TRBJ2-2|-|-|TRBV29-1
CSVKGSTNTGELFF
TGCAGCGTAAAGGGGAGTACGAACACCGGGGAGCTGTTTTTT
>TRBJ2-7|-|TRBD1|TRBV6-6
CASTQDRDRGEQYF
TGTGCCAGCACCCAAGACCGGGACAGAGGTGAGCAGTACTTC
>TRBJ1-2|-|TRBD1|TRBV11-2
CASTQGGTGEGYTF
TGTGCCAGCACCCAAGGAGGAACAGGGGAAGGCTACACCTTC
>TRBJ2-7|medium-sized|-|TRBV4-2
CASSQDRRAEQYF
TGTGCCAGCAGCCAAGATCGGCGCGCCGAGCAGTACTTC
>TRBJ1-1|-|-|TRBV6-5
CASKLGLGTEAFF
TGTGCCAGCAAACTGGGCCTGGGCACTGAAGCTTTCTTT
>TRBJ2-2|-|TRBD1|TRBV15
CATSSTGAGELFF
TGTGCCACCAGCTCTACAGGGGCCGGGGAGCTGTTTTTT
>TRBJ2-3|-|TRBD2|TRBV5-6
CATALLNGLAGGTDTQYF
TGTGCCACCGCACTTTTAAACGGACTAGCGGGGGGCACAGATACGCAGTATTTT
>TRBJ1-5|few|-|TRBV7-9
CASSLARGASNQPQHF
TGTGCCAGCAGCTTAGCAAGGGGAGCCAGCAATCAGCCCCAGCATTTT
>TRBJ1-1|-|-|TRBV18
CASSPRQNTEAFF
TGTGCCAGCTCACCGCGGCAGAACACTGAAGCTTTCTTT
>TRBJ1-6|-|TRBD1|TRBV15
CATSRDRIQGGNSPLHF
TGTGCCACCAGCAGAGATCGTATACAGGGGGGAAATTCACCCCTCCACTTT
>TRBJ2-5|-|-|TRBV7-2
CASKGREETQYF
TGTGCCAGCAAGGGCCGCGAAGAGACCCAGTACTTC
>TRBJ2-7|-|-|TRBV21-1
CASSRTSPSYEQYF
TGTGCCAGCAGCCGGACTAGCCCGTCCTACGAGCAGTACTTC
>TRBJ2-5|few|TRBD2|TRBV6-6
CASWGGEETQYF
TGTGCCAGCTGGGGGGGAGAAGAGACCCAGTACTTC
>TRBJ1-5|-|-|TRBV10-3
CAIGAEYNQPQHF
TGTGCCATCGGTGCGGAATACAATCAGCCCCAGCATTTT
>TRBJ1-1|-|TRBD1|TRBV7-2
CASSFRDSREAFF
TGTGCCAGCAGCTTCCGGGACAGCCGTGAAGCTTTCTTT
>TRBJ1-6|-|TRBD1|TRBV27
CASTWTGANSPLHF
TGTGCCAGCACCTGGACAGGGGCGAATTCACCCCTCCACTTT
>TRBJ1-2|-|-|TRBV28
CATEHTGGGAYAYGYTF
TGTGCCACCGAGCACACTGGTGGGGGGGCATATGCCTATGGCTACACCTTC
>TRBJ2-2|-|-|TRBV19
CASSIGITGELFF
TGTGCCAGTAGTATCGGTATCACCGGGGAGCTGTTTTTT
>TRBJ1-5|-|-|TRBV6-6
CASSSTPGWGPQHF
TGTGCCAGCAGTTCCACACCGGGATGGGGGCCCCAGCATTTT
>TRBJ1-1|once|-|TRBV15
CATSRETLGAREDTEAFF
TGTGCCACCAGCAGAGAAACGTTGGGGGCGAGGGAGGACACTGAAGCTTTCTTT
>TRBJ1-3|-|-|TRBV9
CASSGGVGNTIYF
TGTGCCAGCAGCGGGGGAGTTGGAAACACCATATATTTT
>TRBJ2-5|-|-|TRBV6-6
CASSRGLAQYF
TGTGCCAGCAGTCGGGGGTTAGCCCAGTACTTC
>TRBJ2-1|once|-|TRBV28
CASSFWGTSSNEQFF
TGTGCCAGCAGTTTTTGGGGGACATCCTCTAATGAGCAGTTCTTC
>TRBJ1-1|-|-|TRBV10-1
CASIGRGSEAFF
TGCGCCAGCATAGGTAGAGGCTCTGAAGCTTTCTTT
>TRBJ1-5|-|-|TRBV7-8
CASSLGASYSNQPQHF
TGTGCCAGCAGCTTAGGTGCGTCTTATAGCAATCAGCCCCAGCATTTT
>TRBJ2-1|-|TRBD2|TRBV4-3
CASSQVGLAGANEQFF
TGCGCCAGCAGCCAAGTGGGACTAGCGGGAGCTAATGAGCAGTTCTTC
>TRBJ1-2|-|TRBD1|TRBV11-2
CASRTHRGLVYGYTF
TGTGCCAGCAGAACCCACAGGGGTTTAGTCTATGGCTACACCTTC
>TRBJ2-4|-|TRBD1|TRBV4-1
CASSQGTGTGDHF
TGCGCCAGCAGCCAAGGGACCGGGACAGGGGACCACTTC
>TRBJ2-2|few|-|TRBV18
CASSPRSGPRLGELFPGELFF
TGTGCCAGCTCACCACGCTCAGGACCGCGTCTGGGGGAGTTGTTCCCCGGGGAGCTGTTTTTT
>TRBJ1-2|few|-|TRBV9
CASSPPDAVYGYTF
TGTGCCAGCAGCCCCCCGGACGCGGTTTATGGCTACACCTTC
>TRBJ2-5|-|-|TRBV7-2
CASSLRTGRGQETQYF
TGTGCCAGCAGCTTAAGAACCGGGAGAGGGCAAGAGACCCAGTACTTC
>TRBJ2-7|-|-|TRBV19
CASSILAQITYEQYF
TGTGCCAGTAGTATTCTGGCCCAGATTACCTACGAGCAGTACTTC